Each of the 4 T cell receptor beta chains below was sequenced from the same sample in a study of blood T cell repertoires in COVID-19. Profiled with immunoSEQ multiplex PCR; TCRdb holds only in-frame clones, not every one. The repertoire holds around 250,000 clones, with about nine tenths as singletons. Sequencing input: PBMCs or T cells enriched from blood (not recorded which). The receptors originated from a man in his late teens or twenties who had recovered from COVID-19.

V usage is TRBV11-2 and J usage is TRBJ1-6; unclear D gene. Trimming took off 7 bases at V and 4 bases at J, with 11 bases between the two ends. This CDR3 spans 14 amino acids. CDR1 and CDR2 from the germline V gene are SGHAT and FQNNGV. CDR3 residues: CASNHDLYNSPLHF. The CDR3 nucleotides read TGTGCCAGCAACCATGACTTATATAATTCACCCCTCCACTTT. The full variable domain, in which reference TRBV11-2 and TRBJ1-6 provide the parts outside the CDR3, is EAGVAQSPRYKIIEKRQSVAFWCNPISGHATLYWYQQILGQGPKLLIQFQNNGVVDDSQLPKDRFSAERLKGVDSTLKIQPAKLEDSAVYLCASNHDLYNSPLHFGNGTRLTVT.

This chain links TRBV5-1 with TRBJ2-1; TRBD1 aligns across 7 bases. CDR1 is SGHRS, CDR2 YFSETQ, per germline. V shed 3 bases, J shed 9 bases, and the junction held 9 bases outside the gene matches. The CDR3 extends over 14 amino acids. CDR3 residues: CASSSSTGQSEQFF. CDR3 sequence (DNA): TGCGCCAGCAGCTCGTCGACAGGGCAAAGTGAGCAGTTCTTC.

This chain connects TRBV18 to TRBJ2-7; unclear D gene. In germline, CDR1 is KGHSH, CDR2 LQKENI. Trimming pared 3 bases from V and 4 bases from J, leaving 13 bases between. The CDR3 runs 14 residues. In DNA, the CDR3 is TGTGCCAGCTCACCCCCCGCGCTCCCGTACGAGCAGTACTTC. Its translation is CASSPPALPYEQYF.

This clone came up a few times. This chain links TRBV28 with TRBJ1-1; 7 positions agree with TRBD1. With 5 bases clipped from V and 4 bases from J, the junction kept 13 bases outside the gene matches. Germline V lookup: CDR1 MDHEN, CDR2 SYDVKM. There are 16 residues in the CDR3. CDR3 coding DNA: TGTGCCAGCAGTCCCCTGACAGGGTCGGGGACCACTGAAGCTTTCTTT. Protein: CASSPLTGSGTTEAFF. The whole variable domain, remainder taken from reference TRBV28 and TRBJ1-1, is DVKVTQSSRYLVKRTGEKVFLECVQDMDHENMFWYRQDPGLGLRLIYFSYDVKMKEKGDIPEGYSVSREKKERFSLILESASTNQTSMYLCASSPLTGSGTTEAFFGQGTRLTVV.